The T cell receptor (beta chain) described here comes from a study of T cells in Graves' hyperthyroidism and ophthalmopathy. Germline V gives CDR1 MDHEN, CDR2 SYDVKM. V gave up 2 bases and J gave up 4 bases, with 17 bases separating them. This CDR3 contains 16 residues. TCR beta CDR3 regions were amplified from RNA. The HTBI primer set was used in a first-round RT-PCR of the TCR CDR3. MiXCR, applied by TCRdb to the multiplex PCR reads, yields one record per CDR3 protein. The data show about 300,000 distinct CDR3 sequences, roughly 19% seen once. Sequenced: blood. The V gene is TRBV28, the J gene TRBJ1-2; the D gene is possibly TRBD1 (5 bases). This sequence originates from a man over 45 with Graves' ophthalmopathy. The CDR3 spells CASSLGDPSGGYGYTF. As DNA, the CDR3 is TGTGCCAGCAGTTTAGGTGATCCCTCGGGGGGCTATGGCTACACCTTC.